This T cell receptor (beta chain) is from a study of cytomegalovirus exposure and HLA in healthy donors. Study outcomes and limitations: In most subjects, TCR beta sequences reportedly gave accurate predictions of HLA-A and HLA-B alleles. Testing in vitro showed a few CMV-associated chains specific for CMV antigens.

Those who donated were healthy bone marrow donors. Turning to this clone: The target antigen is unknown.

Researchers ran the PCR with 60 Vbeta and 13 Jbeta primers. The method was immunoSEQ multiplex PCR; TCRdb's version includes in-frame clones alone and lacks a portion of them. This specimen shows 150,000 to 200,000 clones; the ten leading clones hold about 0.79%. V was pared by 4 bases and J by 1 base, with 7 bases between. Germline assignment: CDR1 SGHNT and CDR2 YYREEE (reference sequence). This CDR3 spans 13 amino acids. This chain joins TRBV5-4 and TRBJ2-3; no clear D gene. This TCR came from a woman between 18 and 29 years old in good health and CMV-seropositive. Sequenced sample: PBMCs. The CDR3 DNA reads as TGTGCCAGCAGCCCCCAGGGCACAGATACGCAGTATTTT. Amino acids: CASSPQGTDTQYF.